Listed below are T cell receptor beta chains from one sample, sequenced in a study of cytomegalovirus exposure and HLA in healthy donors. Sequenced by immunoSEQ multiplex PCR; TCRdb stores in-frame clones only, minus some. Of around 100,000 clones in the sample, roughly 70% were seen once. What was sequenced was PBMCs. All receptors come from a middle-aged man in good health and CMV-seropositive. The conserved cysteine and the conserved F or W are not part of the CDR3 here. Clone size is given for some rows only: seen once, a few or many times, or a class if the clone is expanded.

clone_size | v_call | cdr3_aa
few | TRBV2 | ASSDRRDTGELF
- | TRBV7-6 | ASSLGGSNEQF
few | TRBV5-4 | ASSVVGQGAVYGYT
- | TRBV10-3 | AISGGTETYEQY
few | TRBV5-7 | ASSLETGGGIRNQPQH
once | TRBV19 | ASIRGSTMNTEAF
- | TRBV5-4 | ASSLEWEGGEQY
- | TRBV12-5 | ASGLVPPGQGEETQY
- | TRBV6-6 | ASSFGRVDADTQY
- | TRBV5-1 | ASSLASAGEGNIQY
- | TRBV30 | AWETGGEQF
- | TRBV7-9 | ASSPRTSGGTYEQY
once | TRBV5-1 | ASSSGTSDYEQY
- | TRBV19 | ASSGTGPQY
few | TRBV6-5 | ASSRRAANQPQH
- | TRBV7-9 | ASSLGGTGDTEAF
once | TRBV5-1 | ASSRGTGGDGLF
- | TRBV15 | ATRPRGDRGDTQY
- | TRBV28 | ASSLEQYHTEAF
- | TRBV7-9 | ASSPRVNTEAF
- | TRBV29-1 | SVRGFSYEQY
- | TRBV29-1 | SVRDAGANVLT
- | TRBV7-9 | SSSLDRYTEAF
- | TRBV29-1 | SGTGTGDQRELF
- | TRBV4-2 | ASTLGRDSGNTIY
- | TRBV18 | ASSRPRLAGVLDEQF